The 28 T cell receptor beta chains in this list originate from one sample, sequenced in a study of T cell changes during pregnancy in multiple sclerosis (dated by TCRdb to about 2019). The library came from the immunoSEQ multiplex PCR assay. Not all clones reach the TCRdb copy of this immuneACCESS table, which keeps in-frame sequences only. Checked studies attribute under half of the gap to unresolved V genes and leave the rest unexplained. Present in this sample are over 60,000 clones, roughly nine tenths of which were seen just once. The ten most abundant clones make up 0.25% to 0.3% of the sample. The sequencing here drew on CD4+ T cells from peripheral blood mononuclear cells, taken in the third trimester of pregnancy. These receptors were taken from a female donor in good health, enrolled as a control in a pregnancy study.

V usage is TRBV7-3 and J usage is TRBJ2-2; 7 nucleotides align to TRBD1. The CDR3 length is 15 residues. V shed 6 bases and J 0 bases; nucleotides not matched to a gene: 4. Germline lookup yields CDR1 SGHTA and CDR2 FQGTGA. The CDR3 DNA reads as TGTGCCAGCAGTAGGGGGCAGACGAACACCGGGGAGCTGTTTTTT. It codes for CASSRGQTNTGELFF. The variable domain in full, completed from reference TRBV7-3 and TRBJ2-2, reads GAGVSQTPSNKVTEKGKYVELRCDPISGHTALYWYRQSLGQGPEFLIYFQGTGAADDSGLPNDRFFAVRPEGSVSTLKIQRTERGDSAVYLCASSRGQTNTGELFFGEGSRLTVL.

V usage is TRBV7-2 and J usage is TRBJ2-3; 8 bases align to TRBD2. V shed 5 bases and J 4 bases; nucleotides not matched to a gene: 8. The germline V gene has CDR1 SGHTA and CDR2 FQGNSA. CDR3 size: 15 residues. CDR3 amino acids: CASSLRGGKADTQYF. Written as DNA, the CDR3 is TGTGCCAGCAGCCTCCGGGGGGGCAAGGCAGATACGCAGTATTTT.

The rearrangement links TRBV7-9 to TRBJ1-1; tentative D call: TRBD1 (5 bases). CDR1 and CDR2 (germline): SEHNR, FQNEAQ (reference sequence). The V and J ends lost 5 bases and 3 bases respectively, with 19 bases between them. This CDR3 is built from 16 residues. CDR3 nucleotides: TGTGCCAGCAGCATGGGGGGGGGAGGACCGGACACTGAAGCTTTCTTT. The encoded protein is CASSMGGGGPDTEAFF.

The J gene is TRBJ1-5, the V gene TRBV19; D remains ambiguous. The CDR3 has 17 residues. V lost 5 bases, J lost 1 base, and 18 bases lay in between. Germline CDR1 reads LNHDA; CDR2 reads SQIVND (reference sequence). CDR3 coding DNA: TGTGCCAGTAGTCCCCCGGGCAGTCGGGGAAGCAATCAGCCCCAGCATTTT. It is translated as CASSPPGSRGSNQPQHF. Combining the CDR3 with reference TRBV19 and TRBJ1-5 gives the whole variable domain DGGITQSPKYLFRKEGQNVTLSCEQNLNHDAMYWYRQDPGQGLRLIYYSQIVNDFQKGDIAEGYSVSREKKESFPLTVTSAQKNPTAFYLCASSPPGSRGSNQPQHFGDGTRLSIL.

The chain recombines TRBV19 with TRBJ1-1, with D tentatively TRBD1 (5 bases). This CDR3 comprises 17 residues. Trimming took off 1 base at V and 4 bases at J, with 19 bases between the two ends. CDR1 is LNHDA, CDR2 SQIVND, per germline (reference sequence). CDR3 sequence: CASSIGSGLSGPTEAFF. For the CDR3, the DNA is TGTGCCAGTAGTATAGGTTCAGGGTTATCAGGACCCACTGAAGCTTTCTTT.

The chain joins TRBV5-4 to TRBJ1-1; 9 bases map to TRBD1. The CDR3 covers 16 residues. Trimming cost V 2 bases and J 5 bases; bases outside gene matches: 10. Germline V gene sequence: CDR1 SGHNT, CDR2 YYREEE (reference sequence). The DNA for the CDR3 is TGTGCCAGCAGCTTACAACAGGGGGCAGTTCAGACTGAAGCTTTCTTT. Translated: CASSLQQGAVQTEAFF.

This chain joins TRBV7-2 and TRBJ1-1, with D perhaps matching TRBD1 (6 bases). CDR3 length: 13 residues. Germline V gives CDR1 SGHTA, CDR2 FQGNSA. V lost 5 bases and J lost 1, with 8 bases in between. In nucleotides, the CDR3 is TGTGCCAGCAGCCGGGGACAGAACACTGAAGCTTTCTTT. Translation gives CASSRGQNTEAFF.

The gene calls are TRBV4-2 and TRBJ1-1; D ambiguous. This CDR3 is 16 amino acids long. Trimming shortened V by 4 bases and J by 1 base, and 16 bases separated the two germline ends. Per germline, CDR1 LGHNA and CDR2 YNFKEQ. DNA of the CDR3: TGTGCCAGCAGCCGCCTAAGGAATCTAGCGAACACTGAAGCTTTCTTT. Its translation is CASSRLRNLANTEAFF.

The chain is built from TRBV19 and TRBJ2-7; 10 positions agree with TRBD1. Germline V gene data show CDR1 as LNHDA and CDR2 as SQIVND (reference sequence). After removal of 5 bases from V and 6 bases from J, the junction contained 4 bases not matched to a gene. CDR3 length: 13 amino acids. Here the CDR3 DNA reads TGTGCCAGTAGTCGACAGGGGGCAGGCGAGCAGTACTTC. Amino acid sequence: CASSRQGAGEQYF.

The chain uses TRBV30 and TRBJ1-5, with D perhaps matching TRBD1 (5 bases). The CDR3 length is 13 residues. Trimming left V 4 bases short and J 4 bases short, with 11 bases between. Germline V gives CDR1 GTSNPN, CDR2 SVGIG (reference sequence). The DNA for the CDR3 is TGTGCCTGGAAAGGGGAAAGTAATCAGCCCCAGCATTTT. Translated, it gives CAWKGESNQPQHF.

The rearrangement uses TRBV6-5 and TRBJ2-3; 8 positions match TRBD2. In germline, CDR1 is MNHEY, CDR2 SVGAGI. V was pared by 2 bases and J by 7 bases, with 8 bases of the junction left unmatched. This CDR3 is 15 amino acids long. This CDR3 reads CASSYEAGGLNTQYF. CDR3 coding DNA: TGTGCCAGCAGTTACGAGGCGGGGGGTTTGAATACGCAGTATTTT.

The CDR3: CAWTPDRVVGYTF. CDR3 coding DNA: TGTGCCTGGACCCCGGACAGGGTGGTTGGCTACACCTTC. The chain couples TRBV30 to TRBJ1-2; 8 nucleotides match TRBD1. The length of the CDR3 is 13 residues. Germline loops: CDR1 GTSNPN, CDR2 SVGIG (reference sequence). Germline trimming cut 4 bases from V and 7 bases from J; bases unmatched to any gene: 8.

In this sample, this clone turned up once. The rearrangement links TRBV6-5 to TRBJ1-1, with a tentative D call TRBD1 (5 bases). CDR1 is MNHEY, CDR2 SVGAGI, per germline. The CDR3 length is 14 residues. Trimming removed 2 bases from V and 3 bases from J, with 10 bases in between. CDR3 sequence: CASSYRGRYTEAFF. CDR3 DNA sequence: TGTGCCAGCAGTTACAGGGGTAGGTACACTGAAGCTTTCTTT.

The gene calls are TRBV19 and TRBJ1-2; D gene ambiguous. Deletions cut 3 bases from V and 0 bases from J, with 8 bases between. Germline values: CDR1 LNHDA, CDR2 SQIVND (reference sequence). This CDR3 is 14 amino acids long. The CDR3, as DNA: TGTGCCAGTAGTATCGGTCAGGCTAACTATGGCTACACCTTC. Protein sequence: CASSIGQANYGYTF.

The chain has TRBV11-3 and TRBJ2-1; maybe TRBD2 (5 bases). From germline, CDR1 is SGHNT and CDR2 YENEEA. This CDR3 region has 15 residues. The V end lost 6 bases, the J end lost 5 bases, and 17 bases lay between the germline ends. The CDR3 region has the DNA TGTGCCAGCAGACAAGGGTGGACTCGTAACAATGAGCAGTTCTTC. This gives the protein CASRQGWTRNNEQFF.

The rearrangement uses TRBV30 and TRBJ1-1; TRBD1 matches at 8 bases. Trimming at V came to 2 bases and at J to 1 base, leaving 9 bases not matched to a gene. CDR3 size: 16 residues. Germline CDR1 is GTSNPN and CDR2 is SVGIG (reference sequence). The CDR3 nucleotides are TGTGCCTGGAGTCGTAGACAGGGGTGGAGGAACACTGAAGCTTTCTTT. Amino acid sequence: CAWSRRQGWRNTEAFF.

CDR3 protein: CASSLETGGIQPQHF. In DNA form, the CDR3 reads TGCGCCAGCAGCTTGGAGACAGGGGGTATTCAGCCCCAGCATTTT. The chain couples TRBV5-1 to TRBJ1-5; 9 bases are a match to TRBD1. The junction had 4 bases not matched to a gene; V was cut back by 0 bases and J by 6 bases. Germline loops: CDR1 SGHRS, CDR2 YFSETQ. The CDR3 runs 15 residues. The full variable domain, its missing parts supplied by reference TRBV5-1 and TRBJ1-5, is KAGVTQTPRYLIKTRGQQVTLSCSPISGHRSVSWYQQTPGQGLQFLFEYFSETQRNKGNFPGRFSGRQFSNSRSEMNVSTLELGDSALYLCASSLETGGIQPQHFGDGTRLSIL.

The V gene is TRBV4-1, the J gene TRBJ2-4; D is undetermined. CDR1 and CDR2 (germline): MGHRA, YSYEKL. This CDR3 is 12 amino acids long. Trimming removed 8 bases from V and 8 bases from J, with 13 bases in between. CDR3 in DNA: TGCGCCAGCTCCCCCCGGTTCGACATTCAGTACTTC. Translated: CASSPRFDIQYF.

The chain employs TRBV5-1 and TRBJ1-4; unclear D gene. V lost 5 bases and J 12 bases, leaving 14 bases between the germline ends. CDR3 size: 12 residues. The germline gives CDR1 SGHRS, CDR2 YFSETQ. DNA of the CDR3: TGCGCCAGCAGACACGACCGGGAGGAACTGTTTTTT. It encodes CASRHDREELFF.

The chain has TRBV9 and TRBJ1-6, with D possibly matching TRBD1 (5 bases). From germline, CDR1 is SGDLS and CDR2 YYNGEE. The CDR3 spans 15 residues. The V gene lost 3 bases and the J gene lost 9 bases, with 16 bases spanning the gap. CDR3 nucleotide sequence: TGTGCCAGCAGCGCAGATGATCCAGGGATTTCACCCCTCCACTTT. Translating gives CASSADDPGISPLHF.

V and J are TRBV7-2 and TRBJ2-5; 9 bases agree with TRBD1. The CDR3 contains 14 residues. With 5 bases clipped from V and 2 bases from J, the junction kept 3 bases outside the gene matches. Germline V gene lookup returns CDR1 SGHTA and CDR2 FQGNSA. CDR3: CASSMGQGQETQYF. The CDR3 region has the DNA TGTGCCAGCAGCATGGGACAGGGACAAGAGACCCAGTACTTC.

This clone is a singleton in its sample. The J gene is TRBJ2-7, the V gene TRBV4-3, with unresolved D. Germline assignment: CDR1 LGHNA and CDR2 YSLEER. Trimming removed 1 base from V and 3 bases from J, with 7 bases in between. The CDR3 runs 13 residues. The CDR3 coding sequence is TGCGCCAGCAGCCAAGGGCCCCGCTACGAGCAGTACTTC. It translates to CASSQGPRYEQYF.

This sequence joins TRBV7-9 and TRBJ2-3; possible D gene TRBD1, 6 bases. Trimming cost V 1 base and J 1 base, with 9 bases left between them. This CDR3 is built from 15 residues. From germline, CDR1 is SEHNR and CDR2 FQNEAQ (reference sequence). The CDR3 region is CASSLGAGGTDTQYF. The CDR3 DNA sequence: TGTGCCAGCAGCTTAGGGGCAGGGGGCACAGATACGCAGTATTTT.

The chain combines TRBV27 with TRBJ2-7; TRBD1 is a possible D gene (6 bases). Trimming cost V 9 bases and J 4 bases, with 16 bases left between them. The CDR3 is 13 amino acids. Looked up from germline, CDR1 is MNHEY and CDR2 is SMNVEV (reference sequence). This CDR3 reads CARSGSRGYEQYF. The CDR3 DNA follows: TGTGCCAGAAGTGGATCCAGGGGTTACGAGCAGTACTTC.

The CDR3 loop reads CASKRAGGGHEQYF. CDR3 nucleotides: TGTGCCAGCAAACGAGCAGGGGGCGGCCACGAGCAGTACTTC. This rearrangement joins TRBV2 to TRBJ2-7; TRBD1 matches at 8 bases. Germline loops: CDR1 SNHLY, CDR2 FYNNEI. Trimming cost V 7 bases and J 5 bases; bases outside gene matches: 10. The CDR3 loop spans 14 amino acids.

This sequence joins TRBV5-6 and TRBJ1-6; 8 positions agree with TRBD1. CDR1 and CDR2 (germline): SGHDT, YYEEEE. Trimming at V came to 2 bases and at J to 7 bases, leaving 2 bases not matched to a gene. The CDR3 runs to 14 residues. CDR3 in DNA: TGTGCCAGCAGCTTCTGGACAGGGAATTCACCCCTCCACTTT. Its protein is CASSFWTGNSPLHF.

V gene TRBV27 combines with J gene TRBJ1-4; 9 bases map to TRBD1. Germline V gives CDR1 MNHEY, CDR2 SMNVEV (reference sequence). V shed 3 bases, J shed 0 bases, and the junction held 11 bases outside the gene matches. The CDR3 totals 19 residues. CDR3 sequence: CASSLKGGTGSATNEKLFF. The CDR3 DNA is TGTGCCAGCAGTTTGAAGGGAGGGACAGGGTCGGCAACTAATGAAAAACTGTTTTTT.

This clone has a single count. V is TRBV4-3 and J is TRBJ2-5; TRBD2 agrees at 9 bases. V was clipped by 0 bases and J by 5 bases; unmatched bases: 4. CDR1 is LGHNA and CDR2 is YSLEER in the germline V gene. CDR3 length equals 15 residues. DNA for the CDR3: TGCGCCAGCAGCCAAGAAGTGCTAGCGGGGGAGACCCAGTACTTC. Its translation: CASSQEVLAGETQYF.